Below, one TCR beta chain is given with its context. Its antigen remains unknown. The CDR3 end lies 3 residues beyond the end of the read and is filled in from the germline J gene. All participants had a single incident cervical HPV16 infection, and prevalent HPV16 infections were excluded. This sample was taken from a study of T cells in women clearing cervical HPV infection. About the study: Case blood was drawn when the lesion was first found; control blood after infection became undetectable.

Study outcomes and limitations: It is unknown whether associations predate infection; no effector/memory or HPV-specific sorting.

Average input was around 1,200 ng genomic DNA for immunoSEQ TCR beta CDR3 amplification. Profiled with immunoSEQ multiplex PCR; TCRdb holds only in-frame clones, not every one. This sample's clone table lists 25,000 to 35,000 clones. Germline V gene lookup returns CDR1 MNHEY and CDR2 SMNVEV (reference sequence). V lost 6 bases and J lost 4; bases outside the gene matches: 9. The CDR3 has 15 amino acids. The TCR comes from a woman between 18 and 70 years old with a cervical HPV16 infection that either progressed to CIN3+ or cleared (not recorded which). The source material was blood buffy coat. This chain connects TRBV27 to TRBJ2-3, with 8 bases aligning to TRBD1. CDR3 DNA, as far as it was read: TGTGCCAGCAGCCACGGACAGGGAAGGGCAGATACG. Its translation: CASSHGQGRADT. In full, the CDR3 is CASSHGQGRADTQYF.